The source of this T cell receptor (beta chain) is a study of shared clonotypes between healthy human individuals. Study overall: Sampling drew on donors who were a couple of women and three men aged 18 to 49.

In the case of this clone: Its antigen is unidentified.

Assay: immunoSEQ multiplex PCR; the TCRdb copy retains only in-frame clones and omits some. This sample has 1.4 million or so clones, with 98% found just once. Study-wide points: Estimated richness was generally greater in naive than memory subsets. Only blood was sampled; tissue repertoires likely differ. Clonotypes that were shared across four donors made up around 5% of naive CD4 clonotypes.

Trimming shortened V by 5 bases and J by 3 bases, and 8 bases separated the two germline ends. The CDR3 totals 12 residues. Germline V lookup: CDR1 LNHNV, CDR2 YYDKDF (reference sequence). The sample taken for sequencing was naive CD4+ T cells sorted from blood. The subset denotes: CD45RA+ positively selected. The TCR was taken from a man aged 25 to 40 in good health. The chain carries TRBV15 and TRBJ2-7, with D unresolved. The CDR3 spells CATSRQNYEQYF. The CDR3 DNA follows: TGTGCCACCAGCCGCCAAAACTACGAGCAGTACTTC.